Presented here are 18 T cell receptor beta chains from one specimen sequenced in a study of monozygotic twins with inflammatory bowel disease. TCRdb reprocessed the 5' RACE reads; each CDR3 protein has one entry and no DNA is given. Found here are approximately 420,000 distinct CDR3 sequences; the top ten clones hold 2.4%. Material for sequencing was blood. All receptors come from a human donor with ulcerative colitis or Crohn's disease, or a healthy co-twin of an affected twin (not recorded which).

This chain joins TRBV18 and TRBJ2-2; without DNA, the TCRdb call of TRBD2 cannot be checked. The CDR3 covers 17 residues. Germline CDR1 KGHSH, CDR2 LQKENI. The CDR3 spells CASSPVRVASNTGELFF.

The chain is built from TRBV7-2 and TRBJ2-3; checking the TCRdb D call of TRBD2 is not possible without DNA. There are 14 residues in the CDR3. The V gene's germline CDR1 is SGHTA and CDR2 FQGNSA. The CDR3 protein is CASSRRRAADTQYF.

This chain joins TRBV7-9 and TRBJ1-1; TCRdb proposes TRBD1, but this gene call is untestable without DNA. CDR3 length: 14 amino acids. Germline-derived CDR1 and CDR2 are SEHNR and FQNEAQ (reference sequence). CDR3 in amino acids: CASSPVRRGTEAFF. Drawing the rest from reference TRBV7-9 and TRBJ1-1, the complete variable domain is DTGVSQNPRHKITKRGQNVTFRCDPISEHNRLYWYRQTLGQGPEFLTYFQNEAQLEKSRLLSDRFSAERPKGSFSTLEIQRTEQGDSAMYLCASSPVRRGTEAFFGQGTRLTVV.

This sequence joins TRBV7-7 and TRBJ2-5; as DNA is missing, the TRBD2 call by TCRdb cannot be tested. The germline CDR1 and CDR2 sequences are SSHAT and FNYEAQ (reference sequence). CDR3 length: 16 amino acids. The CDR3 protein is CASSLASGGGIETQYF.

The chain links TRBV24-1 to TRBJ2-2. The CDR3 covers 13 residues. CDR1 and CDR2 (germline): KGHDR, SFDVKD. This CDR3 is CATEGINTGELFF.

J is TRBJ1-1 and V is TRBV20-1. Per germline, CDR1 DFQATT and CDR2 SNEGSKA (reference sequence). The CDR3 covers 11 residues. CDR3 protein: CSVPQHTEAFF.

The chain has TRBV20-1 and TRBJ1-3. The germline CDR1 and CDR2 sequences are DFQATT and SNEGSKA (reference sequence). The CDR3 contains 16 residues. The CDR3: CSAGARSRETGNTIYF.

The chain couples TRBV20-1 to TRBJ2-1; the TRBD2 assignment by TCRdb is unverifiable without DNA. The CDR3 contains 16 residues. Per the germline V gene, CDR1 is DFQATT and CDR2 is SNEGSKA (reference sequence). CDR3 amino acids: CSAGGLAGGPLNEQFF.

This sequence joins TRBV10-2 and TRBJ1-6; with no DNA, the TCRdb D assignment of TRBD1 cannot be verified. The CDR3 sequence is 14 residues long. Germline loops: CDR1 WSHSY, CDR2 SAAADI. CDR3: CASSETGGNSPLHF.

The V and J genes are TRBV7-8 and TRBJ2-5; TCRdb indicates TRBD2, and absent DNA this call remains unverified. Per germline, CDR1 SGHVS and CDR2 FQNEAQ. The CDR3 loop spans 16 amino acids. The CDR3 region is CASSSPLAGGVETQYF.

CDR3: CASSGGPNAQETQYF. The rearrangement joins TRBV19 to TRBJ2-5; TCRdb gives TRBD2 as the D gene, but with no DNA this cannot be confirmed. The length of the CDR3 is 15 residues. CDR1 is LNHDA and CDR2 is SQIVND in the germline V gene (reference sequence).

The V and J genes are TRBV28 and TRBJ2-7; TCRdb lists TRBD2, though no DNA is available to test this call. This CDR3 region has 13 residues. Germline V gene data show CDR1 as MDHEN and CDR2 as SYDVKM. CDR3 amino acids: CASTESSGRARYF. Full variable domain (rest looked up from reference TRBV28 and TRBJ2-7): DVKVTQSSRYLVKRTGEKVFLECVQDMDHENMFWYRQDPGLGLRLIYFSYDVKMKEKGDIPEGYSVSREKKERFSLILESASTNQTSMYLCASTESSGRARYFGPGTRLTVT.

The chain couples TRBV28 to TRBJ2-7. The CDR3 has 13 residues. Germline CDR1 MDHEN, CDR2 SYDVKM. CDR3 sequence reads: CASSPTDFYEQYF.

The V call is TRBV12-2, the J call TRBJ1-2; the D call of TRBD1 rests on TCRdb alone, since no DNA is present to check it. TRBV12-2 is a pseudogene segment. The CDR3 is 14 amino acids. The CDR3 sequence is CASRLGGQGHGYTF.

The chain joins TRBV6-1 to TRBJ2-7; TCRdb outputs TRBD2, but without DNA this stays unchecked. The length of the CDR3 is 15 residues. Germline V lookup: CDR1 MNHNS, CDR2 SASEGT. The CDR3 here is CASRSPGLASGEQYF.

The chain is built from TRBV6-1 and TRBJ1-3. Germline V CDR1 and CDR2: MNHNS, SASEGT. This CDR3 spans 15 amino acids. CDR3 sequence reads: CASVLASLSGNTIYF.

This rearrangement joins TRBV4-2 to TRBJ1-3; the TCRdb D gene call, TRBD1, has no DNA to confirm it. The CDR3 spans 14 residues. Germline CDR1 is LGHNA and CDR2 is YNFKEQ. CDR3 residues: CASSWTGGGNTIYF.

The J gene is TRBJ1-1, the V gene TRBV2. Germline V gene sequence: CDR1 SNHLY, CDR2 FYNNEI. The CDR3 consists of 14 residues. CDR3 region: CASSESDGYTEAFF.